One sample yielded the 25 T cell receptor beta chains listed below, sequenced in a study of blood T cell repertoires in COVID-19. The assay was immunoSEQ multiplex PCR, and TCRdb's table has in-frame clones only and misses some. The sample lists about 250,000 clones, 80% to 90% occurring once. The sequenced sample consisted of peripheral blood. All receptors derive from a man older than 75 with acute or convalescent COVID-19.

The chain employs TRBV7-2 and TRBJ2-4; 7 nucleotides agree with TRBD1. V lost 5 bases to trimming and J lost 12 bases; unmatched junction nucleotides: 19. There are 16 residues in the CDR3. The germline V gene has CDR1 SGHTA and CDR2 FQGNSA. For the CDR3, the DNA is TGTGCCAGCAGCCCGCCCGGGACAGAGGGGAATATGCCTCAGTACTTC. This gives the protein CASSPPGTEGNMPQYF.

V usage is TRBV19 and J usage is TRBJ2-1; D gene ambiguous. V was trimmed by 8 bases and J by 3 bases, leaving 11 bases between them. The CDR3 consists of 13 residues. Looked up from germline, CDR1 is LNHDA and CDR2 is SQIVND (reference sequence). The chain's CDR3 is CASCPGYYNEQFF. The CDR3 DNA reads TGTGCCAGTTGCCCGGGTTACTACAATGAGCAGTTCTTC.

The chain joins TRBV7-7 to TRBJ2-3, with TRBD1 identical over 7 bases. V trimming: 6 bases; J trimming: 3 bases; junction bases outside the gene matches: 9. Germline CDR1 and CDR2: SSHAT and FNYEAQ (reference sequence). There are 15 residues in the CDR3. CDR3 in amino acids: CASRPQGLATDTQYF. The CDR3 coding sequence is TGTGCCAGCAGACCACAGGGGCTAGCTACAGATACGCAGTATTTT.

This CDR3 is CASTSDRALNSPLHF. The CDR3 bases are TGTGCCAGCACTTCGGACAGGGCGCTAAATTCACCCCTCCACTTT. J is TRBJ1-6 and V is TRBV6-5, with 8 bases aligning to TRBD1. CDR1 and CDR2 from the germline V gene are MNHEY and SVGAGI. V was clipped by 7 bases and J by 7 bases; unmatched bases: 9. The CDR3 length is 15 residues.

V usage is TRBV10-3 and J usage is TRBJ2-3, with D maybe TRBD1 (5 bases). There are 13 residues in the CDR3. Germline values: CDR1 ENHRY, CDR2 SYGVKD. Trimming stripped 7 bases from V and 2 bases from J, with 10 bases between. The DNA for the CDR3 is TGTGCCATCACTAGACAGTACACAGATACGCAGTATTTT. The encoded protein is CAITRQYTDTQYF.

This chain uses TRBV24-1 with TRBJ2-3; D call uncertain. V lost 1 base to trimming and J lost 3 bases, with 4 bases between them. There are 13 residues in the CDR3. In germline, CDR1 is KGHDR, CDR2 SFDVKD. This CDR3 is CATSDLATDTQYF. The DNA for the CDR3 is TGTGCCACCAGTGATTTAGCGACAGATACGCAGTATTTT.

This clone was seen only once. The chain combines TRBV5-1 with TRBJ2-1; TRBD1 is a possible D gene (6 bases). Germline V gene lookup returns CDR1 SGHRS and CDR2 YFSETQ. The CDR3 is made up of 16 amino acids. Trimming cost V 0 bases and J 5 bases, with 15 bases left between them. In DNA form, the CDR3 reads TGCGCCAGCAGCTTGGATTTACAGGGAAGGAACAATGAGCAGTTCTTC. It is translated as CASSLDLQGRNNEQFF.

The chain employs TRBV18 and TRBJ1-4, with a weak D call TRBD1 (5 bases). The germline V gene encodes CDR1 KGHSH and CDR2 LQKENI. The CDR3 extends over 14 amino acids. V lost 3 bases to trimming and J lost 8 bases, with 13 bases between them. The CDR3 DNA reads TGTGCCAGCTCACCGGGGCCGGATGGGGAAAAACTGTTTTTT. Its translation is CASSPGPDGEKLFF.

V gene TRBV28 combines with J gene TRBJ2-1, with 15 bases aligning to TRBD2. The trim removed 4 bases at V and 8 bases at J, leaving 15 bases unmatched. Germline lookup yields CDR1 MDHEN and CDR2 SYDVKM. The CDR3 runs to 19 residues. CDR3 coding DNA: TGTGCCAGCAGTTCGTCGGGACTAGCGGGAGGAATACAGGCGTATGAGCAGTTCTTC. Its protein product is CASSSSGLAGGIQAYEQFF.

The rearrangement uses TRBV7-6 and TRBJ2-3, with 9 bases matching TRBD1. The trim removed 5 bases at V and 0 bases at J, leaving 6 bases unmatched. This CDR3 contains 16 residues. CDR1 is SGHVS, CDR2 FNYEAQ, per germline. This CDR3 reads CASSAHRGPSTDTQYF. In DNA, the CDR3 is TGTGCCAGCAGCGCACACAGGGGGCCTAGCACAGATACGCAGTATTTT. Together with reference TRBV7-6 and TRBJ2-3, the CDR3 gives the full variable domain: GAGVSQSPRYKVTKRGQDVALRCDPISGHVSLYWYRQALGQGPEFLTYFNYEAQQDKSGLPNDRFSAERPEGSISTLTIQRTEQRDSAMYRCASSAHRGPSTDTQYFGPGTRLTVL.

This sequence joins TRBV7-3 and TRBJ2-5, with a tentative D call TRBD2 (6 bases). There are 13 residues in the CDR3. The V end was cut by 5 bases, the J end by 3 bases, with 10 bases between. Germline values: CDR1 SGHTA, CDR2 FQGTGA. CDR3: CASSRRGEETQYF. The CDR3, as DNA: TGTGCCAGCAGCCGGCGGGGAGAAGAGACCCAGTACTTC.

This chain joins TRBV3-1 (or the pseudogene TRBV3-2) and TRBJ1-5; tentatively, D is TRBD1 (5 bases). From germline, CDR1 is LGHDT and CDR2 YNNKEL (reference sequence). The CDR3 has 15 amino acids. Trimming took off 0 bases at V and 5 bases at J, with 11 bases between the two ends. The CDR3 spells CASSQEGQGYQPQHF. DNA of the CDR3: TGTGCCAGCAGCCAAGAAGGCCAGGGTTATCAGCCCCAGCATTTT.

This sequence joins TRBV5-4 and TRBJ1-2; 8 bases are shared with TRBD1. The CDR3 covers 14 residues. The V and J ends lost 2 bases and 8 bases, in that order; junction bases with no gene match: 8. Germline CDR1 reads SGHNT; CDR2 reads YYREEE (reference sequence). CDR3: CASSLLDRGRGYTF. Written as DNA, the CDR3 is TGTGCCAGCAGCTTATTAGACAGGGGACGCGGCTACACCTTC.

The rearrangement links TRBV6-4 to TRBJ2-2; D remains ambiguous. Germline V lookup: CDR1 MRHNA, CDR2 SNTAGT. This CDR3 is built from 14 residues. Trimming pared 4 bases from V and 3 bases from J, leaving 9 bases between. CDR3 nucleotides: TGTGCCAGCAGTGTCGGTTATTACACCGGGGAGCTGTTTTTT. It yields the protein CASSVGYYTGELFF.

This CDR3 reads CSVLLGGQETQYF. Written as DNA, the CDR3 is TGCAGCGTGCTACTAGGGGGCCAAGAGACCCAGTACTTC. The chain is built from TRBV29-1 and TRBJ2-5, with a weak D call TRBD1 (6 bases). This CDR3 has 13 residues. V was shortened by 6 bases and J by 1 base, with 12 bases between the two germline ends. Looked up from germline, CDR1 is SQVTM and CDR2 is ANQGSEA.

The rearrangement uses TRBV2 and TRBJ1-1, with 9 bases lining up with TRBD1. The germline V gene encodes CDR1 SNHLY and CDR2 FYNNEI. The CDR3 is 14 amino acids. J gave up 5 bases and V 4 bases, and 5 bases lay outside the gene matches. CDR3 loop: CASSGGQGVTEAFF. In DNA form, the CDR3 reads TGTGCCAGCAGTGGGGGACAGGGTGTAACTGAAGCTTTCTTT. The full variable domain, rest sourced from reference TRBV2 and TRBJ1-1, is EPEVTQTPSHQVTQMGQEVILRCVPISNHLYFYWYRQILGQKVEFLVSFYNNEISEKSEIFDDQFSVERPDGSNFTLKIRSTKLEDSAMYFCASSGGQGVTEAFFGQGTRLTVV.

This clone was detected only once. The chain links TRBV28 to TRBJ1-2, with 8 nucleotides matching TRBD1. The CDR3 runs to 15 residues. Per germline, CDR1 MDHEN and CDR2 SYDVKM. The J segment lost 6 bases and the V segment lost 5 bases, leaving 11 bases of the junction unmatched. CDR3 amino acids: CASSKGGRGQDGYTF. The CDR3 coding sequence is TGTGCCAGCAGTAAGGGGGGCAGGGGGCAAGATGGCTACACCTTC.

CDR3 in amino acids: CSARQDTEAFF. CDR3 coding DNA: TGCAGTGCTAGACAGGACACTGAAGCTTTCTTT. The V call is TRBV20-1, the J call TRBJ1-1, with D hard to call. The CDR3 contains 11 residues. Germline lookup yields CDR1 DFQATT and CDR2 SNEGSKA (reference sequence). Trimming left V 2 bases short and J 3 bases short, with 4 bases between.

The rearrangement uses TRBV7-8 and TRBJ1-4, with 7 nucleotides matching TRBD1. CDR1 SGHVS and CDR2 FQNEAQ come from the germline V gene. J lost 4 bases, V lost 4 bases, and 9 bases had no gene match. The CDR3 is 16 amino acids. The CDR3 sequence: CASSSKPGTVNEKLFF. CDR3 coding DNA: TGTGCCAGCAGCTCTAAACCCGGGACAGTTAATGAAAAACTGTTTTTT.

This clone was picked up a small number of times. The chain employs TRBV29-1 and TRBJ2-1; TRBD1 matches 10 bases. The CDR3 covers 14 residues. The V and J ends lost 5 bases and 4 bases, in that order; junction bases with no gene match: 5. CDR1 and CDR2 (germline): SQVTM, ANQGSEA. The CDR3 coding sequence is TGCAGCGTTCTTGGGGGACAGGGGTACAATGAGCAGTTCTTC. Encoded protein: CSVLGGQGYNEQFF.

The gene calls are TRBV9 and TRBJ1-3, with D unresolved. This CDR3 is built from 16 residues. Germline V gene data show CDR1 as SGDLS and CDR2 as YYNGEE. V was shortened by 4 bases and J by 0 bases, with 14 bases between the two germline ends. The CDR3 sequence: CASSSAGLSSGNTIYF. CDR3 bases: TGTGCCAGCAGCTCCGCCGGGTTGAGCTCTGGAAACACCATATATTTT.

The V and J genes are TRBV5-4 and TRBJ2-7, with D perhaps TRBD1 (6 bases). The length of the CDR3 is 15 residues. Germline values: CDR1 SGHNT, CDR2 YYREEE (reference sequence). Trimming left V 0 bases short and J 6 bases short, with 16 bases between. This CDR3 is CASSLGSPGTREQYF. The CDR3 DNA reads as TGTGCCAGCAGCTTGGGTTCGCCAGGGACACGCGAGCAGTACTTC.

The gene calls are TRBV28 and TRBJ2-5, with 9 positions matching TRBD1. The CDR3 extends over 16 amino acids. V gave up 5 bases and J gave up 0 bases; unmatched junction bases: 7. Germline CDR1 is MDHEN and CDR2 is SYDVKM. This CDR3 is CASSPLGTGYQETQYF. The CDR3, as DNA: TGTGCCAGCAGTCCTTTAGGGACAGGGTACCAAGAGACCCAGTACTTC. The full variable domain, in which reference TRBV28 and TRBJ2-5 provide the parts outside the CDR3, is DVKVTQSSRYLVKRTGEKVFLECVQDMDHENMFWYRQDPGLGLRLIYFSYDVKMKEKGDIPEGYSVSREKKERFSLILESASTNQTSMYLCASSPLGTGYQETQYFGPGTRLLVL.

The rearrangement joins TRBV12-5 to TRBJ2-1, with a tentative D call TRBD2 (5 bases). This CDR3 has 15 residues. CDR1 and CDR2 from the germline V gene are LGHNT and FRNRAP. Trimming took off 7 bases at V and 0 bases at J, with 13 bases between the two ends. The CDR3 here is CASDLKRTSYNEQFF. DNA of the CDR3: TGTGCTAGTGACCTAAAGCGGACCTCCTACAATGAGCAGTTCTTC.

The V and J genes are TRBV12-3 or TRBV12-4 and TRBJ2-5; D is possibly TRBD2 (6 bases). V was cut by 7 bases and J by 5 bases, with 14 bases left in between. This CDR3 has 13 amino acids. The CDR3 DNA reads TGTGCCAGCACCCCCCCGGGGACTGAGACCCAGTACTTC. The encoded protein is CASTPPGTETQYF.